One and the same sample provided the 22 T cell receptor beta chains below, sequenced in a study of T cells in Graves' hyperthyroidism and ophthalmopathy. Researchers amplified the TCR beta CDR3 regions from RNA transcripts. Carried out on the TCR CDR3, a first-round RT-PCR used the HTBI primer set. TCRdb re-analysed the multiplex PCR reads in MiXCR, keeping a single row per CDR3 protein. The table shows under 700,000 distinct CDR3 sequences, with approximately 44% occurring only once. Input material: peripheral blood or thyroid tissue (not recorded which). All receptors come from a woman under 30 with Graves' hyperthyroidism.

Only a few counts were recorded for this clonotype. One end of the junction is discordant with germline, which a read error may explain. This chain uses TRBV10-2 with TRBJ2-7; 10 bases agree with TRBD2. There are 14 residues in the CDR3. Germline values: CDR1 WSHSY, CDR2 SAAADI. Here the CDR3 DNA reads TGTGCCAGCAGTTACCTAGCGGGGGAATACGAGCAGTACTTC. This encodes CASSYLAGEYEQYF.

For this clonotype: Without the conserved terminal phenylalanine or tryptophan, this CDR3 likely stems from a read error. The DNA is left out, because the CDR3 cannot be placed on it with certainty; the CDR3 is given as TCRdb lists it. The chain couples TRBV15 to TRBJ1-1; the table assigns TRBD1, which was not confirmed against the DNA. CDR1 is LNHNV and CDR2 is YYDKDF in the germline V gene (reference sequence). Including both end residues, the CDR3 is 13 amino acids long. The CDR3: CATSRDDRAGGIY.

The chain employs TRBV25-1 and TRBJ1-6; no firm D call. CDR3 length equals 14 residues. CDR1 is MGHDK, CDR2 SYGVNS, per germline. V was clipped by 6 bases and J by 6 bases, with 12 bases between them. For the CDR3, the DNA is TGTGCCAGCAGCGTTGGCAGGACTAATTCACCCCTCCACTTT. It is translated as CASSVGRTNSPLHF.

The chain couples TRBV20-1 to TRBJ1-6; no definite D call. V shed 4 bases and J shed 0 bases, with 10 bases lying between them. The CDR3 totals 15 residues. Germline V gene lookup returns CDR1 DFQATT and CDR2 SNEGSKA (reference sequence). The CDR3 nucleotides read TGCAGTGCTACTCGACGGAGCTCCTATAATTCACCCCTCCACTTT. Translation gives CSATRRSSYNSPLHF.

Only a few counts were recorded for this clonotype. The CDR3 loop is CASSIGIGGGTEAFF. The CDR3 bases are TGTGCCAGTAGTATAGGAATCGGGGGTGGCACTGAAGCTTTCTTT. The gene calls are TRBV19 and TRBJ1-1; tentatively, D is TRBD1 (5 bases). The CDR3 is 15 amino acids. The V gene's germline CDR1 is LNHDA and CDR2 SQIVND (reference sequence). Trimming removed 1 base from V and 4 bases from J, with 13 bases in between.

A remark on this clonotype: A much bigger clone sits one base away, suggesting this may be a read error. No conserved phenylalanine or tryptophan is present at the end of the CDR3, so a read error is the likely explanation. This rearrangement joins TRBV7-9 to TRBJ1-5; D gene unclear. The CDR3 length is 14 residues. The ends were cut back, 3 bases at V and 5 bases at J, with 11 bases in the middle. Germline CDR1 reads SEHNR; CDR2 reads FQNEAQ (reference sequence). Here the CDR3 DNA reads TGTGCCAGCAGCTTGGGGTCAAGCGATCAGCCCCAGCATCTT. It encodes CASSLGSSDQPQHL.

This clonotype was observed at least ten times. V gene TRBV20-1 combines with J gene TRBJ1-2; TRBD1 aligns across 8 bases. Trimming removed 3 bases from V and 2 bases from J; junction bases left unmatched: 8. Germline V gene sequence: CDR1 DFQATT, CDR2 SNEGSKA (reference sequence). The CDR3 consists of 15 residues. The CDR3 DNA reads TGCAGTGCTAGTCACGCAGGGGGCCAAAACTATGGCTACACCTTC. Encoded protein: CSASHAGGQNYGYTF.

This clonotype was seen once. The CDR3 DNA reads TGTGCCAGCAGCCAAGAAGGGATTCCAGACACCGGGGAGCTGTTTTTT. Amino acid sequence: CASSQEGIPDTGELFF. The chain is built from TRBV5-4 and TRBJ2-2, with D hard to call. The CDR3 sequence is 16 residues long. The V and J ends lost 4 bases and 3 bases respectively, with 16 bases between them. Germline-derived CDR1 and CDR2 are SGHNT and YYREEE (reference sequence).

This clonotype turned up a few times. The chain joins TRBV4-2 to TRBJ2-7, with TRBD2 identical over 9 bases. There are 16 residues in the CDR3. V lost 0 bases and J lost 3; bases outside the gene matches: 6. Germline V CDR1 and CDR2: LGHNA, YNFKEQ. The CDR3 reads CASSQDETSGRYEQYF. The CDR3 DNA is TGTGCCAGCAGCCAAGATGAAACTAGCGGGCGCTACGAGCAGTACTTC.

This chain connects TRBV20-1 to TRBJ2-3, with 7 bases that match TRBD2. Germline V gives CDR1 DFQATT, CDR2 SNEGSKA (reference sequence). The CDR3 covers 14 residues. The ends lost 5 bases at V and 5 bases at J; junction bases unmatched: 10. This CDR3 is CSAYLAGVGDTQYF. CDR3 bases: TGCAGTGCTTACCTTGCGGGAGTAGGAGATACGCAGTATTTT.

The table lists this clonotype with many counts. The J gene is TRBJ2-5, the V gene TRBV5-1, with D maybe TRBD2 (5 bases). Between the trimmed V and J ends, which lost 1 base and 5 bases, there was a span of 9 bases. The CDR3 has 13 residues. In germline, CDR1 is SGHRS, CDR2 YFSETQ. CDR3 bases: TGCGCCAGCAGCTTGACTAGTCTTGAGACCCAGTACTTC. This gives the protein CASSLTSLETQYF.

V usage is TRBV12-5 and J usage is TRBJ1-6; D is unresolved. V was trimmed by 6 bases and J by 5 bases, leaving 11 bases between them. Germline CDR1 reads LGHNT; CDR2 reads FRNRAP. The CDR3 covers 14 residues. DNA of the CDR3: TGTGCTAGTGGATACGGGGTCCATAATTCACCCCTCCACTTT. It translates to CASGYGVHNSPLHF.

This clonotype was seen only a few times. The chain has TRBV20-1 and TRBJ1-5; D possibly corresponds to TRBD1 (6 bases). The CDR3 totals 16 residues. Germline CDR1 reads DFQATT; CDR2 reads SNEGSKA (reference sequence). Trimming stripped 1 base from V and 6 bases from J, with 19 bases between. DNA for the CDR3: TGCAGTGCTAGAGCCAGGGGCCAGGGCGCGGGTCAGCCCCAGCATTTT. It codes for CSARARGQGAGQPQHF.

In DNA form, the CDR3 reads TGTGCCAGCACCTCTTTCGGGACAGGGTTTAACACTGAAGCTTTCTTT. Translation gives CASTSFGTGFNTEAFF. The chain employs TRBV11-2 and TRBJ1-1, with TRBD1 matching 9 bases. CDR1 and CDR2 from the germline V gene are SGHAT and FQNNGV. There are 16 residues in the CDR3. V trimming: 7 bases; J trimming: 2 bases; junction bases outside the gene matches: 11. Full variable domain (outside the CDR3, taken from reference TRBV11-2 and TRBJ1-1): EAGVAQSPRYKIIEKRQSVAFWCNPISGHATLYWYQQILGQGPKLLIQFQNNGVVDDSQLPKDRFSAERLKGVDSTLKIQPAKLEDSAVYLCASTSFGTGFNTEAFFGQGTRLTVV.

The DNA for the CDR3 is TGCAGCGTTTGGCACTCACTAAGACCCCAAGAGACCCAGTACTTC. Its protein is CSVWHSLRPQETQYF. The chain employs TRBV29-1 and TRBJ2-5; D not resolved. V was clipped by 5 bases and J by 1 base, with 17 bases between them. The V gene's germline CDR1 is SQVTM and CDR2 ANQGSEA. The CDR3 extends over 15 amino acids.

The chain joins TRBV7-9 to TRBJ1-2; TRBD1 agrees at 9 bases. J was trimmed by 3 bases and V by 7 bases; bases with no gene match: 12. Per germline, CDR1 SEHNR and CDR2 FQNEAQ (reference sequence). The CDR3 is made up of 16 amino acids. The CDR3 is CASTSWDRDKDYGYTF. The CDR3 DNA sequence: TGTGCCAGCACCTCATGGGACAGGGACAAGGACTATGGCTACACCTTC.

The chain couples TRBV12-5 to TRBJ1-5, with 8 bases fitting TRBD1. The germline V gene has CDR1 LGHNT and CDR2 FRNRAP. CDR3 length: 14 residues. The V gene end was trimmed by 5 bases and the J gene end by 4 bases; junction bases not matched to a gene: 4. CDR3 nucleotides: TGTGCTAGTGGTCTAGGGACAGGTAATCAGCCCCAGCATTTT. It codes for CASGLGTGNQPQHF.

The count of this clonotype is one. The CDR3 end shows no conserved phenylalanine or tryptophan, and so a read error is likely. The limits of the CDR3 on the DNA are not certain, so only TCRdb's listed CDR3 is given. The genes are TRBV7-6 and TRBJ1-1; the D call in the table, TRBD1, was not verified against the DNA. The CDR3 is made up of 11 amino acids, end residues included. CDR1 and CDR2 from the germline V gene are SGHVS and FNYEAQ. CDR3 in amino acids: CASSGFQGAAL.

This chain joins TRBV2 and TRBJ2-6; TRBD2 agrees at 10 bases. There are 14 residues in the CDR3. Germline lookup yields CDR1 SNHLY and CDR2 FYNNEI. The V and J ends lost 9 bases and 2 bases, in that order; junction bases with no gene match: 1. The DNA for the CDR3 is TGTGCCAGTAGCGGGAGGCCTGGGGCCAACGTCCTGACTTTC. This gives the protein CASSGRPGANVLTF. The full variable domain, with the rest looked up from reference TRBV2 and TRBJ2-6, is EPEVTQTPSHQVTQMGQEVILRCVPISNHLYFYWYRQILGQKVEFLVSFYNNEISEKSEIFDDQFSVERPDGSNFTLKIRSTKLEDSAMYFCASSGRPGANVLTFGAGSRLTVL.

Turning to this clonotype: One end of the junction varies from germline; a read error may be responsible. The chain is built from TRBV10-3 and TRBJ2-7; 9 positions match TRBD1. This CDR3 has 15 residues. CDR1 and CDR2 (germline): ENHRY, SYGVKD. CDR3 residues: CASSIGQGRSHEQYF. The CDR3 bases are TGTGCCAGCAGTATCGGACAGGGGAGATCCCACGAGCAGTACTTC.

The chain is built from TRBV25-1 and TRBJ2-6; TRBD2 matches 9 bases. Per germline, CDR1 MGHDK and CDR2 SYGVNS. The junction had 7 bases not matched to a gene; V was cut back by 10 bases and J by 3 bases. This CDR3 comprises 15 residues. The DNA for the CDR3 is TGTGCCATCAGCCGGACTAGCGTTGGGGCCAACGTCCTGACTTTC. Its protein is CAISRTSVGANVLTF.

Of note for this clonotype: This may come from a read error, since a much larger clone is one base off. The chain links TRBV7-9 to TRBJ1-1, with D unclear. CDR3 length equals 13 residues. Germline CDR1 SEHNR, CDR2 FQNEAQ (reference sequence). The CDR3 nucleotides read TGTGCCAGCGGCTTGGAGAGGAACACTGAAGCTTTCTTT. Protein product: CASGLERNTEAFF.